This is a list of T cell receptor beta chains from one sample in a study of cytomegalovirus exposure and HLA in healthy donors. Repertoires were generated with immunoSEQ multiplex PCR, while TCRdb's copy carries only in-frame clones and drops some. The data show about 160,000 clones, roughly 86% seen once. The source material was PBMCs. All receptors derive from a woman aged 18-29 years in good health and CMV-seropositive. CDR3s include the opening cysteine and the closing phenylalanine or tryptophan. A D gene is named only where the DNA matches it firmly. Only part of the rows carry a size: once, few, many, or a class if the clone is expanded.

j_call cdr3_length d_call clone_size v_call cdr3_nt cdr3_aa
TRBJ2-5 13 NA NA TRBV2 TGTGCCAGCCCCAGGGCAGGGGAAGAGACCCAGTACTTC CASPRAGEETQYF
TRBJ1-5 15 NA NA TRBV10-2 TGCGCCAGCAGTGACGGGGTGAAGGGCAATCAGCCCCAGCATTTT CASSDGVKGNQPQHF
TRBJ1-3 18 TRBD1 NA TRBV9 TGTGCCAGCAGCAGCCGGGACAGGGGGTTGGGGCGTGGAAACACCATATATTTT CASSSRDRGLGRGNTIYF
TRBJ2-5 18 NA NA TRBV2 TGTGCCAGCAGTGAAATTTTTGGGATAGCGGTAGAACTCCAGACCCAGTACTTC CASSEIFGIAVELQTQYF
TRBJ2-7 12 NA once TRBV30 TGTGCCTGGATTCTCGGAGGGACCGAGCAGTACTTC CAWILGGTEQYF
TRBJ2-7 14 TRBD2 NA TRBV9 TGTGCCAGCAGCGCCGGGACTAGCGTCTACGAGCAGTACTTC CASSAGTSVYEQYF
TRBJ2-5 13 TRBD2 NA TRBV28 TGTGCCAGCAGTTTACGGGGGGAAGAGACCCAGTACTTC CASSLRGEETQYF
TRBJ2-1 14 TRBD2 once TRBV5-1 TGCGCCAGCAGGTGGGGACTATCCTACAATGAGCAGTTCTTC CASRWGLSYNEQFF
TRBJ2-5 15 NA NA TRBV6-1 TGTGCCAGCAGTGATTCCGGGGAATTGCGAGAGACCCAGTACTTC CASSDSGELRETQYF
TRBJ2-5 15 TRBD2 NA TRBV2 TGTGCCAGCAGGCTGACTAGCGGGAGCCAAGAGACCCAGTACTTC CASRLTSGSQETQYF
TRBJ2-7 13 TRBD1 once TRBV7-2 TGTGCCAGCAGTTACAGGGGGGACTACGAGCAGTACTTC CASSYRGDYEQYF
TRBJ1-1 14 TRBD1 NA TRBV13 TGTGCCAGCAGCTTAATCCAGGGGGACACTGAAGCTTTCTTT CASSLIQGDTEAFF
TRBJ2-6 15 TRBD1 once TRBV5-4 TGTGCCAGCAGACAAGACAGGGCTGGGGCCAACGTCCTGACTTTC CASRQDRAGANVLTF
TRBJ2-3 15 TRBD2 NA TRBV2 TGTGCCAGCAGTGAACTAGCGGGATTCACAGATACGCAGTATTTT CASSELAGFTDTQYF
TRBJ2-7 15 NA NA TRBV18 TGTGCCAGCTCACCCGCCCGGGGGGCCCCCTACGAGCAGTACTTC CASSPARGAPYEQYF
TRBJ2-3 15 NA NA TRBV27 TGTGCCAGCAGTTCCCCACTCCTAGCAGCGGATACGCAGTATTTT CASSSPLLAADTQYF
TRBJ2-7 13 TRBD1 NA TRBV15 TGTGCCACCAGCACAACAGGGGGGTACGAGCAGTACTTC CATSTTGGYEQYF
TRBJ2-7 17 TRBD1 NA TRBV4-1 TGCGCCAGCAGCCAAGAAAGTTCCACGACAGGGCTCGACGAGCAGTACTTC CASSQESSTTGLDEQYF
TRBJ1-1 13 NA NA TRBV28 TGTGCCAGCAGTTTACCCGGGACAAGGTCAGCTTTCTTT CASSLPGTRSAFF
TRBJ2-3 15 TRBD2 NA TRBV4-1 TGCGCCAGCAACCGACTAGCGGGAGTGATAGATACGCAGTATTTT CASNRLAGVIDTQYF
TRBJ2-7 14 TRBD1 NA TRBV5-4 TGTGCCAGCAGCTTGGGACAGGGTGGTGACGAGCAGTACTTC CASSLGQGGDEQYF
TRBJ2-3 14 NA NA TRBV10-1 TGCGCCAGCAGTGAGGATCAGGTTGTTGATACGCAGTATTTT CASSEDQVVDTQYF
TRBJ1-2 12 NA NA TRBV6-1 TGTGCCAGCAGACAGGGAGGGTATGGCTACACCTTC CASRQGGYGYTF
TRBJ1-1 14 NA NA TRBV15 TGTGCCACCAGCAGTACTCTTGGAGTCACTGAAGCTTTCTTT CATSSTLGVTEAFF
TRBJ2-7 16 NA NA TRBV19 TGTGCCAGTAGTCTTATCTACCCCCCTAAAAGTTACGAGCAGTACTTC CASSLIYPPKSYEQYF
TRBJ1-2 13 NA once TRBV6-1 TGTGCCAGCAAAGGGGCAGTTGTTCAGGGCTACACCTTC CASKGAVVQGYTF
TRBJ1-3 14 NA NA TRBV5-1 TGCGCCAGCAGCTTCGCGGGGAAAGGAAACACCATATATTTT CASSFAGKGNTIYF
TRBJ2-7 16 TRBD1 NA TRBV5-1 TGCGCCAGCAGCTTGGCCATGAGAGACAGGGGATCCGAGCAGTACTTC CASSLAMRDRGSEQYF
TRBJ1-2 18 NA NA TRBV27 TGTGCCAGCAGTTTATCGCAAATTTTGGCAGGGAATCACTATGGCTACACCTTC CASSLSQILAGNHYGYTF
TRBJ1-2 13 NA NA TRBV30 TGTGCCTGGAGTCTAGAACGGATCTATGGCTACACCTTC CAWSLERIYGYTF
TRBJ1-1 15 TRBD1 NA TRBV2 TGTGCCAGCAGGACGGACAGGGGGCGGGGCACTGAAGCTTTCTTT CASRTDRGRGTEAFF
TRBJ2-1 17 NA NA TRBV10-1 TGCGCCAGCAGTGAGTCCATTTCACAGGGCCCCTACAATGAGCAGTTCTTC CASSESISQGPYNEQFF
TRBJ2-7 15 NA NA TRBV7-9 TGTGCCAGCAGCTCCCGGGACTTCCACGGGTACGAGCAGTACTTC CASSSRDFHGYEQYF
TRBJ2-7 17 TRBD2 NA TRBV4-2 TGTGCCAGCAGCCAAGGACTAGCGGGAGGGCCGTTGAGCGAGCAGTACTTC CASSQGLAGGPLSEQYF
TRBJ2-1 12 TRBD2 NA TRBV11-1 TGTGCCAGCAGCTTCCCTAGCGGTGAGCAGTTCTTC CASSFPSGEQFF
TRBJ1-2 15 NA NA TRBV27 TGTGCCAGCAGTTCTCAGGACAGTTCCCTTTGGGGCTACACCTTC CASSSQDSSLWGYTF
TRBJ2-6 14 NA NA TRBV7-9 TGTGCCAGCATCAGGGGCTCCCCGGCCAACGTCCTGACTTTC CASIRGSPANVLTF
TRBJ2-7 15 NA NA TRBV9 TGTGCCAGCAGCCCCAGTAGAGGGGGACCCTACGAGCAGTACTTC CASSPSRGGPYEQYF
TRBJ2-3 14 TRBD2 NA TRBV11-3 TGTGCCAGCAGCGATCTAGCGGGAACAGATACGCAGTATTTT CASSDLAGTDTQYF
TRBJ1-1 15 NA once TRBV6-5 TGTGCCAGCAGTTACAGGACAGACTTGAACACTGAAGCTTTCTTT CASSYRTDLNTEAFF
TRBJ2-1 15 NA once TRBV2 TGTGCCAGCAGTGATGGGCATTTCTCCTACAATGAGCAGTTCTTC CASSDGHFSYNEQFF
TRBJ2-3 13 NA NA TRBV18 TGTGCCAGCTCAAGGGAGCTCACAGATACGCAGTATTTT CASSRELTDTQYF
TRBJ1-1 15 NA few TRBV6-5 TGTGCCAGCAGTTACCGTCCCCAGGGGCACACTGAAGCTTTCTTT CASSYRPQGHTEAFF
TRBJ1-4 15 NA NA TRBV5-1 TGCGCCAGCAGCAAGGCAGGACAGAGTAATGAAAAACTGTTTTTT CASSKAGQSNEKLFF
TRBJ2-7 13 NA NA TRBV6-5 TGTGCCAGCAGTCTCCTCGCGGGCTACGAGCAGTACTTC CASSLLAGYEQYF
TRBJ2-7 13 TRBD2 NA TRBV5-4 TGTGCCAGCAGACTAGCGGGGTTTGAAGAGCAGTACTTC CASRLAGFEEQYF
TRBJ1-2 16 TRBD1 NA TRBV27 TGTGCCAGCAGTTTTTGGGACAGGGGCTCGAACTATGGCTACACCTTC CASSFWDRGSNYGYTF
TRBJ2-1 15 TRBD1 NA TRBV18 TGTGCCAGCTCACCGGGGACAGGGGGAAACAATGAGCAGTTCTTC CASSPGTGGNNEQFF
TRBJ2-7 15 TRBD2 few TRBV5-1 TGCGCCAGCAGCTTGGATAAACTAGCGGGGCAAGAGCAGTACTTC CASSLDKLAGQEQYF
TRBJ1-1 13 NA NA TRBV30 TGTGCCTGGGAGGCAGGGGCGAACACTGAAGCTTTCTTT CAWEAGANTEAFF
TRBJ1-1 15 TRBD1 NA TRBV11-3 TGTGCCAGCAGCTTAGGGACAGGGGTGGGCACTGAAGCTTTCTTT CASSLGTGVGTEAFF
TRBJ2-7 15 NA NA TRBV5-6 TGTGCCAGCAGCTTAGGAGGTGGAGGTATATACGAGCAGTACTTC CASSLGGGGIYEQYF
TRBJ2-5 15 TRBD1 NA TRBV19 TGTGCCAGTAGCTATAGAACAGGGGGCCCAGAGACCCAGTACTTC CASSYRTGGPETQYF
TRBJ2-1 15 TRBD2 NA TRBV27 TGTGCCAGCAGTTTAGGCGGGAGCTCCTACAATGAGCAGTTCTTC CASSLGGSSYNEQFF
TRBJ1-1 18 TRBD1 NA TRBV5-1 TGCGCCAGCAGCTTGGGTTGGGACAGGGGTTTAGCCAACACTGAAGCTTTCTTT CASSLGWDRGLANTEAFF
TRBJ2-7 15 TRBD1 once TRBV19 TGTGCCAGTAGTCAGCATCAGGGGGCCCCATACGAGCAGTACTTC CASSQHQGAPYEQYF
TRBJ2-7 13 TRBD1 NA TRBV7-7 TGTGCTAGCAGTCAGGGACAGTCCTACGAGCAGTACTTC CASSQGQSYEQYF
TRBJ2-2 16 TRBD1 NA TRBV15 TGTGCCACCAGCAGGGGGGGGACAGGGGTGTTCGGGGAGCTGTTTTTT CATSRGGTGVFGELFF